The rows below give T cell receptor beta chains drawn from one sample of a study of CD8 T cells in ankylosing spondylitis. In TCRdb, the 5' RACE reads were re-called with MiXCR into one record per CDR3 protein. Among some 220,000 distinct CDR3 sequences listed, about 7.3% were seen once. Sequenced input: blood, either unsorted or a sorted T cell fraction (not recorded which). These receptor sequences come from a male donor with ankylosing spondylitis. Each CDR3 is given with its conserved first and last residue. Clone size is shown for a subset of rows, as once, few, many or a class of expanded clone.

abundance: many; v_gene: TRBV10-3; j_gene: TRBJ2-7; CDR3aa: CAISDSDRLGDEQYF
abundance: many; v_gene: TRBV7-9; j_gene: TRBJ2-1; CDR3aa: CASSLISLAGYNEQFF
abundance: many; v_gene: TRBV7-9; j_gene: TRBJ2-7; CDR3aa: CASSSPSGGSYEQYF
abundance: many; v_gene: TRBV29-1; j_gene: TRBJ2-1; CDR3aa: CSVRYASYNEQFF
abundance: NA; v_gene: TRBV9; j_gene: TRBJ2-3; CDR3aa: CASSVGDSSTDTQYF
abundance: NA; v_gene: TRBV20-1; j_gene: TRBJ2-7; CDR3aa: CSATLVGTAFYEQYF
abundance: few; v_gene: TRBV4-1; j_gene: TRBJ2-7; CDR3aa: CASSQVTHAQYEQYF
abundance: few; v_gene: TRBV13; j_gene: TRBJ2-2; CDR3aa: CASSLAGSGELFF
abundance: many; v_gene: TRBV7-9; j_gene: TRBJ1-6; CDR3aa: CASSSNNSPLHF
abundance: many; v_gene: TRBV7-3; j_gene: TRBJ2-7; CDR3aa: CASSERAASSYEQYF
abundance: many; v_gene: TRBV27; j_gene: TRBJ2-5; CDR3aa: CASSLGRQETQYF
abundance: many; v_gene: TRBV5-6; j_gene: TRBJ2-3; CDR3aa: CASSWGTGGRADTQYF
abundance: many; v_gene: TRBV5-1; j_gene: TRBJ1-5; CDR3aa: CASSLGQGGNQPQHF
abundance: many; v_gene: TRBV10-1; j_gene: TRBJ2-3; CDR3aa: CASSSGYRTDTQYF
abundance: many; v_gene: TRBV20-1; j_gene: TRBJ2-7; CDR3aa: CSATPYEQYF
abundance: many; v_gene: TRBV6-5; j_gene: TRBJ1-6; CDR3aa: CASSYSGRREAYNSPLHF
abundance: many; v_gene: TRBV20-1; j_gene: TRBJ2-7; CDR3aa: CSARDLTYEQYF
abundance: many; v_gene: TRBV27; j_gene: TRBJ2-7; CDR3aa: CASSFLVGRQTYEQYF
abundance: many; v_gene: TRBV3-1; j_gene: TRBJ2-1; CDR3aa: CASSLAPGGLGNEQFF
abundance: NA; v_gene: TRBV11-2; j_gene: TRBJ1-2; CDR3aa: CASSPGTIANYGYTF
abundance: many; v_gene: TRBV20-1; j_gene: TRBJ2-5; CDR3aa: CSAHTRETQYF
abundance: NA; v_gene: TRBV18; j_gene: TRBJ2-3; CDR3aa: CASSPKKGESTDTQYF
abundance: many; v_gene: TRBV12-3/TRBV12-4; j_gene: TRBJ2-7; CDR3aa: CASSPTLAEEQYF
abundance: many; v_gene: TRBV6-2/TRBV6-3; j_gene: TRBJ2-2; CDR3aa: CASSYPQLAGGTGELFF
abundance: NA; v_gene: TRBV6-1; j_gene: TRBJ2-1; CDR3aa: CASKSPGPIYNEQFF
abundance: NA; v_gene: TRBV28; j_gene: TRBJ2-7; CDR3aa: CASRPTGTYEQYF
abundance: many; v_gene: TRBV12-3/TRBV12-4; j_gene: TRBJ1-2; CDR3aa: CASSLGSYGYTF
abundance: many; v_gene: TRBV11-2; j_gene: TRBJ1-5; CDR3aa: CASSFSGQANQPQHF
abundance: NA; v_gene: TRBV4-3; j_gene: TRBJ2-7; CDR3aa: CASSQDSRLAGSEQYF
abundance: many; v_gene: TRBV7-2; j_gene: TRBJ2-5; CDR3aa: CASSLALTRRETQYF
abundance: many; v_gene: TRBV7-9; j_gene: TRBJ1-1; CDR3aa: CASTEDRGNTEAFF
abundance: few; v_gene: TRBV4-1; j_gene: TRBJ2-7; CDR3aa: CASSQEGPSLTSYEQYF
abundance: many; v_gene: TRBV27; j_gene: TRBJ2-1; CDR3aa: CASSPSPGPLELFF
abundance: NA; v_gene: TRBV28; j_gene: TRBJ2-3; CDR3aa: CASSPNKDTQYF
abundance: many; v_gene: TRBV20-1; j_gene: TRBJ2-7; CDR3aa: CSVFGMGSYEQYF
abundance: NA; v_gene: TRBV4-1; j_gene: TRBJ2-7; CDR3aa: CASSLQGASSYEQYF
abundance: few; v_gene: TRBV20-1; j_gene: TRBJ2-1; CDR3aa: CSARGDSSYNEQFF
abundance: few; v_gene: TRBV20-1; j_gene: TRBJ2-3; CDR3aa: CSASRLAEITDTQYF
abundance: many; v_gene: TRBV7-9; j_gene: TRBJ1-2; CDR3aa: CASSLLTGTVENDGYTF
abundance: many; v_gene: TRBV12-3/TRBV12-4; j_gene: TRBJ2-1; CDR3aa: CASSLGLGSYNEQFF
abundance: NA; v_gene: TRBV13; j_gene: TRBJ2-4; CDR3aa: CASCNRGAKNIQYF
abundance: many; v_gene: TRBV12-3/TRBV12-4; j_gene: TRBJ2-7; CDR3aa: CASTSTGGYEQYF
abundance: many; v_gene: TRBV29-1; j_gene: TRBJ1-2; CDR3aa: CSVGQNYGYTF
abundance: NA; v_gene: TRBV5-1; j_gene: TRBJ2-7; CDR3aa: CATSPGTASYEQYF
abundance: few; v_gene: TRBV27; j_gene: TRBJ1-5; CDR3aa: CASSSRGDSNQPQHF
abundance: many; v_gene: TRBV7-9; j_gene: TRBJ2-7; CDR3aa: CASSSFGEGSSYEQYF
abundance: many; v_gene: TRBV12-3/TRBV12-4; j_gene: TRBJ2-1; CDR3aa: CASSLAAYHFEQFF
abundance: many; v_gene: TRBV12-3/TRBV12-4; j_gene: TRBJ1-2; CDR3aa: CASSSTGPNYGYTF
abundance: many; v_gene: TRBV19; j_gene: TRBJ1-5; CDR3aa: CASSSQSAGNQPQHF
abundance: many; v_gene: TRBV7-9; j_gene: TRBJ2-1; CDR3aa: CASSLVPGYNEQFF
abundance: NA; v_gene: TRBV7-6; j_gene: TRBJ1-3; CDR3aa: CASSPLAVLSGNTIYF
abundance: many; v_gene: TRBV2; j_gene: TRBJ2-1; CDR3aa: CASSPRIGSNNEQFF
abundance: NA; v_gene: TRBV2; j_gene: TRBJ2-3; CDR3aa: CANSDARAMSDTQYF
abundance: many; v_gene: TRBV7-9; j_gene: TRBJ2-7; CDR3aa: CASSLVIGVSYEQYF
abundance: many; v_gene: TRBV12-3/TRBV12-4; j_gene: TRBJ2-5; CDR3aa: CASRGTGVEETQYF
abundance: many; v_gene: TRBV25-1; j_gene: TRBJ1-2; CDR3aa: CATKGEDFRYGYTF
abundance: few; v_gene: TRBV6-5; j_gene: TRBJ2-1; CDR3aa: CASSYSVGQGLYEQFF
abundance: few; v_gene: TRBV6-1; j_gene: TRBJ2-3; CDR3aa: CATSLGRRTDTQYF
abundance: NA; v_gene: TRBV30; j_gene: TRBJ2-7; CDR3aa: CAWSVSTYEQYF